The sequence of this T cell receptor beta chain was determined in a study of control samples from healthy donors and cancer patients. Clones were sequenced by immunoSEQ multiplex PCR, and TCRdb holds only the in-frame ones, with some missing. Of 50,000 to 65,000 clones detected, over 75% appear once; the ten largest clones hold 0.95% to 1.5%. This TCR was sampled from a woman in her forties or fifties with colorectal cancer. Sequenced input: PBMCs.

CDR3 in DNA: TGTGCCAGCAGCTTCGGATTAGACACTGAAGCTTTCTTT. It codes for CASSFGLDTEAFF. The chain recombines TRBV11-1 with TRBJ1-1; D is undetermined. This CDR3 is 13 amino acids long. The V gene lost 3 bases and the J gene lost 3 bases, with 8 bases spanning the gap. In germline, CDR1 is SGHAT, CDR2 FQDESV (reference sequence). Complete variable domain (other parts from reference TRBV11-1 and TRBJ1-1): EAEVAQSPRYKITEKSQAVAFWCDPISGHATLYWYRQILGQGPELLVQFQDESVVDDSQLPKDRFSAERLKGVDSTLKIQPAELGDSAMYLCASSFGLDTEAFFGQGTRLTVV.